Presented here are 15 T cell receptor beta chains from one specimen sequenced in a study of blood T cells in healthy people across ages. Sample-barcoded 5' priming and a J-beta primer mix drove a second PCR of roughly 6 to 12 cycles. TCRdb recomputed calls from the 5' RACE reads with MiXCR, one row per CDR3 protein. The table includes 1,800,000 or so distinct CDR3 sequences, about two fifths detected once. The sequenced sample consisted of blood. The receptors were gathered from a human donor in good health.

This clonotype appeared a few times. The V call is TRBV7-9, the J call TRBJ2-7, with 8 bases identical to TRBD1. This CDR3 has 15 residues. Germline-derived CDR1 and CDR2 are SEHNR and FQNEAQ (reference sequence). V shed 7 bases and J 5 bases; nucleotides not matched to a gene: 13. The CDR3 DNA reads as TGTGCCAGCAACATAATCGGACAGGGTAGCGACGAGCAGTACTTC. Translation: CASNIIGQGSDEQYF. Looking up the rest from reference TRBV7-9 and TRBJ2-7 gives the full variable domain: DTGVSQNPRHKITKRGQNVTFRCDPISEHNRLYWYRQTLGQGPEFLTYFQNEAQLEKSRLLSDRFSAERPKGSFSTLEIQRTEQGDSAMYLCASNIIGQGSDEQYFGPGTRLTVT.

The J gene is TRBJ2-5, the V gene TRBV28; the match to TRBD1 covers 11 bases. J was trimmed by 5 bases and V by 7 bases; bases with no gene match: 9. Germline loops: CDR1 MDHEN, CDR2 SYDVKM. This CDR3 contains 15 residues. The CDR3 sequence is CASTFGQGAYETQYF. In DNA form, the CDR3 reads TGTGCCAGCACCTTCGGACAGGGGGCATATGAGACCCAGTACTTC. Based on the CDR3 plus reference TRBV28 and TRBJ2-5, the full variable domain is DVKVTQSSRYLVKRTGEKVFLECVQDMDHENMFWYRQDPGLGLRLIYFSYDVKMKEKGDIPEGYSVSREKKERFSLILESASTNQTSMYLCASTFGQGAYETQYFGPGTRLLVL.

In DNA form, the CDR3 reads TGCAGTGCTAGTTTACAGCAACAGTACTTC. Translation gives CSASLQQQYF. The rearrangement joins TRBV20-1 to TRBJ2-5, with no clear D. This CDR3 comprises 10 residues. Germline lookup yields CDR1 DFQATT and CDR2 SNEGSKA (reference sequence). Trimming cost V 3 bases and J 11 bases, with 10 bases left between them.

This clonotype was seen more than once but under ten times. The chain employs TRBV5-1 and TRBJ2-7; 11 bases are a match to TRBD2. CDR1 SGHRS and CDR2 YFSETQ come from the germline V gene. CDR3 length: 16 amino acids. Losses at the gene ends were 3 bases for V and 3 bases for J; bases not matched to a gene: 8. CDR3 bases: TGCGCCAGCAGCTCGGCAGTAGCGGGGGGGAACTACGAGCAGTACTTC. Protein sequence: CASSSAVAGGNYEQYF.

The V call is TRBV6-2 or TRBV6-3, the J call TRBJ1-1; TRBD1 matches at 11 bases. The CDR3 length is 17 residues. Trimming at V came to 2 bases and at J to 6 bases, leaving 11 bases not matched to a gene. Germline V gene data show CDR1 as MNHEY and CDR2 as SVGEGT. The CDR3 protein is CASSYEGQGGDRPEAFF. CDR3 coding DNA: TGTGCCAGCAGTTACGAGGGACAGGGGGGCGATCGACCTGAAGCTTTCTTT.

This clonotype was seen a handful of times. The rearrangement links TRBV7-8 to TRBJ1-4; no clear D gene. Germline CDR1 is SGHVS and CDR2 is FQNEAQ. CDR3 size: 17 residues. V was shortened by 4 bases and J by 7 bases, with 22 bases between the two germline ends. The CDR3 DNA reads as TGTGCCAGCAGCTCCGAACGGGCCCAGCCATACGGTGAAAAACTGTTTTTT. This translates into CASSSERAQPYGEKLFF.

This clonotype was observed a single time. V usage is TRBV5-1 and J usage is TRBJ2-3; possibly TRBD1 for D (5 bases). V lost 0 bases, J lost 7 bases, and 21 bases lay in between. This CDR3 is 17 amino acids long. Germline V gene sequence: CDR1 SGHRS, CDR2 YFSETQ. CDR3 coding DNA: TGCGCCAGCAGCTTGGCTCTAGACAGACTTTTGAGAAATACGCAGTATTTT. Translating gives CASSLALDRLLRNTQYF.

The chain recombines TRBV6-2 or TRBV6-3 with TRBJ2-7; no clear D. Trimming took 7 bases from V and 1 from J, leaving 11 bases between them. The CDR3 has 13 residues. From germline, CDR1 is MNHEY and CDR2 SVGEGT. CDR3 bases: TGTGCCAGCACCTTACATAATTCCTACGAGCAGTACTTC. Translating gives CASTLHNSYEQYF.

Comments on this clonotype: Sequence at one end of the junction differs from germline and may be a read error. The gene calls are TRBV9 and TRBJ2-1; possibly TRBD1 for D (5 bases). Germline V lookup: CDR1 SGDLS, CDR2 YYNGEE. This CDR3 is built from 15 residues. The CDR3 sequence is CAGSVGGQDRGEQFF. In DNA, the CDR3 is TGTGCCGGCAGCGTAGGCGGTCAGGATAGGGGTGAGCAGTTCTTC.

This clonotype was counted only a few times. The gene calls are TRBV4-3 and TRBJ1-2, with 9 bases that match TRBD1. In germline, CDR1 is LGHNA, CDR2 YSLEER. The J segment lost 1 base and the V segment lost 4 bases, leaving 4 bases of the junction unmatched. The CDR3 totals 15 residues. The CDR3 reads CASSPDRGVNYGYTF. CDR3 DNA: TGCGCCAGCAGCCCAGACAGGGGGGTTAACTATGGCTACACCTTC.

V gene TRBV28 combines with J gene TRBJ2-3; TRBD2 matches 8 bases. V lost 8 bases, J lost 1 base, and 20 bases stayed unmatched. CDR1 is MDHEN and CDR2 is SYDVKM in the germline V gene. The CDR3 consists of 19 residues. CDR3 in amino acids: CASGSSGTSGGDRTDTQYF. The DNA of the CDR3 is TGTGCCAGCGGATCCTCCGGGACTAGTGGGGGGGACCGCACAGATACGCAGTATTTT.

This sequence joins TRBV28 and TRBJ2-5, with D perhaps TRBD1 (6 bases). Germline values: CDR1 MDHEN, CDR2 SYDVKM. The CDR3 consists of 17 residues. The V and J ends lost 3 bases and 1 base respectively, with 18 bases between them. In DNA, the CDR3 is TGTGCCAGCAGTTTGAATGGGAATACAGGGACCCAAGAGACCCAGTACTTC. This translates into CASSLNGNTGTQETQYF.

J is TRBJ2-4 and V is TRBV29-1, with a tentative D call TRBD2 (6 bases). This CDR3 region has 16 residues. CDR1 and CDR2 from the germline V gene are SQVTM and ANQGSEA. V lost 7 bases to trimming and J lost 0 bases, with 19 bases between them. CDR3 sequence: CSARLARGLAKNIQYF. CDR3 DNA: TGCAGCGCCAGGCTGGCGCGGGGATTAGCCAAAAACATTCAGTACTTC.

The chain recombines TRBV7-9 with TRBJ1-1; no firm D call. Germline CDR1 and CDR2: SEHNR and FQNEAQ (reference sequence). Trimming cost V 1 base and J 11 bases, with 11 bases left between them. There are 12 residues in the CDR3. This chain's CDR3 is CASSLGGSWAFF. The CDR3 DNA follows: TGTGCCAGCAGCTTAGGGGGAAGCTGGGCTTTCTTT.

In its sample, this clonotype was seen a few times. The chain joins TRBV6-5 to TRBJ2-4; D perhaps matches TRBD2 (6 bases). The CDR3 is 11 amino acids. Germline V gene sequence: CDR1 MNHEY, CDR2 SVGAGI. This CDR3 reads CAAGRPNIQYF. The DNA of the CDR3 is TGTGCGGCGGGGCGGCCAAACATTCAGTACTTC.